This passage covers 7 T cell receptor beta chains from one sample sequenced in a study of blood T cell repertoires in COVID-19. The repertoire was sequenced with immunoSEQ multiplex PCR; TCRdb's copy has only in-frame clones and lacks some. Among about 100,000 clones listed, roughly 87% were seen once. The material sequenced was peripheral blood. The receptors stem from a man aged 25-45 years in a cohort sampled during active COVID-19.

The chain couples TRBV28 to TRBJ2-1; 12 nucleotides align to TRBD1. V lost 1 base to trimming and J lost 7 bases; unmatched junction nucleotides: 5. The CDR3 has 16 residues. CDR1 is MDHEN, CDR2 SYDVKM, per germline. The CDR3 coding sequence is TGTGCCAGCAGTTTATTTGGGACAGGGGGCGTTAATGAGCAGTTCTTC. Amino acids: CASSLFGTGGVNEQFF.

This clone appeared a single time. V usage is TRBV5-1 and J usage is TRBJ2-3; D is possibly TRBD2 (6 bases). Germline V gives CDR1 SGHRS, CDR2 YFSETQ. Between the trimmed V and J ends, which lost 3 bases and 1 base, there was a span of 15 bases. This CDR3 comprises 16 residues. CDR3 loop: CASSSGLPGGTDTQYF. CDR3 nucleotides: TGCGCCAGCAGCTCGGGACTCCCTGGGGGCACAGATACGCAGTATTTT.

J is TRBJ1-3 and V is TRBV5-1; 7 bases align to TRBD1. CDR1 and CDR2 from the germline V gene are SGHRS and YFSETQ. There are 15 residues in the CDR3. The V segment lost 0 bases and the J segment 2 bases; nucleotides outside the gene matches: 2. CDR3 sequence reads: CASSLDRGPGNTIYF. The DNA of the CDR3 is TGCGCCAGCAGCTTGGACAGGGGACCTGGAAACACCATATATTTT.

The chain has TRBV6-4 and TRBJ2-5, with 9 bases that match TRBD2. In germline, CDR1 is MRHNA, CDR2 SNTAGT. V lost 0 bases, J lost 5 bases, and 16 bases stayed unmatched. This CDR3 region has 19 residues. The CDR3 region has the DNA TGTGCCAGCAGTGACTCGGAAGCGGGGGGTCCTCCCGCGTGGGAGACCCAGTACTTC. It encodes CASSDSEAGGPPAWETQYF.

This rearrangement joins TRBV7-6 to TRBJ2-5; 7 bases map to TRBD1. The trim removed 8 bases at V and 1 base at J, leaving 4 bases unmatched. Germline-derived CDR1 and CDR2 are SGHVS and FNYEAQ. This CDR3 region has 13 residues. CDR3 in DNA: TGTGCCAGCGCGAGGGGGCGCCAAGAGACCCAGTACTTC. This encodes CASARGRQETQYF.

CDR3: CASSSSGLAGFEQYF. CDR3 DNA sequence: TGTGCCAGCAGTTCCTCCGGACTAGCGGGGTTCGAGCAGTACTTC. The V and J genes are TRBV6-5 and TRBJ2-7; TRBD2 agrees at 12 bases. This CDR3 spans 15 amino acids. J lost 6 bases, V lost 4 bases, and 7 bases had no gene match. CDR1 is MNHEY and CDR2 is SVGAGI in the germline V gene.

The chain links TRBV6-5 to TRBJ2-7; tentatively, D is TRBD2 (5 bases). V was clipped by 0 bases and J by 0 bases, with 12 bases between them. The germline CDR1 and CDR2 sequences are MNHEY and SVGAGI. The CDR3 is 16 residues long. The CDR3 region has the DNA TGTGCCAGCAGTTACTCACTAGGCCAGAGCTCCTACGAGCAGTACTTC. Translation gives CASSYSLGQSSYEQYF.